This T cell receptor (beta chain) was sequenced in a study of cytomegalovirus exposure and HLA in healthy donors. Points from the study as a whole: Certain indistinguishable V segments, among them TRBV6-2 and TRBV6-3, were excluded. Sequencing artifact likely explains a cluster of highly shared sequence variants. It has been reported that TCR beta sequences accurately predicted the HLA-A and HLA-B alleles of most subjects. A missense DCLRE1C variant was associated with V- and J-gene trimming of TCR beta chains in a later analysis, and an independent cohort replicated the association.

PCR involved 60 Vbeta and 13 Jbeta primers. The repertoire was sequenced with immunoSEQ multiplex PCR; TCRdb's copy has only in-frame clones and lacks some. The sample lists tens of thousands of clones, 44% occurring once. The CDR3 has 16 residues. Trimming took 5 bases from V and 6 from J, leaving 17 bases between them. Germline assignment: CDR1 KGHSH and CDR2 LQKENI. As concerns this clone: Its antigen is unidentified.

This sequence was found in a woman aged 50 to 60 in good health and CMV-seronegative. Sequencing used PBMCs. The chain recombines TRBV18 with TRBJ1-6, with D uncertain. The CDR3 loop reads CASSSEEGTGNSPLHF. The CDR3 nucleotides read TGTGCCAGCTCATCGGAGGAGGGCACGGGTAATTCACCCCTCCACTTT.